A selection of T cell receptor beta chains follows, all from one sample in a study of T cells in Graves' hyperthyroidism and ophthalmopathy. TCRdb re-derived calls from the multiplex PCR reads in MiXCR, one entry per CDR3 protein. The data show around 760,000 distinct CDR3 sequences, 35% seen once. The sample was blood. All receptors come from a woman aged 40 to 50 with Graves' hyperthyroidism. Both conserved end residues are part of each CDR3. D genes are given only for firm matches. Expanded clones are given a class, and other clones once, few, many or no size at all.

D gene: -; V gene: TRBV10-3; clone size: many; J gene: TRBJ2-5; CDR3 DNA: TGTGCCATCAGTGAGTTCAACAGCCAAGAGACCCAGTACTTC; CDR3 protein: CAISEFNSQETQYF
D gene: -; V gene: TRBV6-5; clone size: -; J gene: TRBJ1-1; CDR3 DNA: TGTGCCAGCAGTTCCGACCTATCTACGAACACTGAAGCTTTCTTT; CDR3 protein: CASSSDLSTNTEAFF
D gene: -; V gene: TRBV29-1; clone size: many; J gene: TRBJ1-1; CDR3 DNA: TGCAGCGTTGTAGGTGGAATGAACACTGAAGCTTTCTTT; CDR3 protein: CSVVGGMNTEAFF
D gene: -; V gene: TRBV6-5; clone size: -; J gene: TRBJ1-1; CDR3 DNA: TGTGCCAGCAGCCGTGGGGGGGACAATCCGAACACTGAAGCTTTCTTT; CDR3 protein: CASSRGGDNPNTEAFF
D gene: -; V gene: TRBV19; clone size: once; J gene: TRBJ1-1; CDR3 DNA: TGTGCCAGTAGTATAGTAAGACGGACGAACACTGAAGCTTTCTTT; CDR3 protein: CASSIVRRTNTEAFF
D gene: TRBD1; V gene: TRBV20-1; clone size: -; J gene: TRBJ1-2; CDR3 DNA: TGCAGTGCTAGCGACGACAGGGGGTCCTATGGCTACACCTTC; CDR3 protein: CSASDDRGSYGYTF
D gene: -; V gene: TRBV25-1; clone size: many; J gene: TRBJ2-7; CDR3 DNA: TGTGCCAGCAGTGATCCCTACTACGAGCAGTACTTC; CDR3 protein: CASSDPYYEQYF
D gene: -; V gene: TRBV15; clone size: -; J gene: TRBJ2-7; CDR3 DNA: TGTGCCACCAGCAGGGACGGCGTGCAGTACTTC; CDR3 protein: CATSRDGVQYF
D gene: -; V gene: TRBV12-5; clone size: -; J gene: TRBJ1-1; CDR3 DNA: TGTGCTAGTGGTGTAGGGGGGTCGAACACTGAAGCTTTCTTT; CDR3 protein: CASGVGGSNTEAFF
D gene: TRBD1; V gene: TRBV27; clone size: -; J gene: TRBJ2-7; CDR3 DNA: TGTGCCAGCAGTTTATCATACAGGGGAATAGGGGAGCAGTACTTC; CDR3 protein: CASSLSYRGIGEQYF
D gene: -; V gene: TRBV7-2; clone size: -; J gene: TRBJ2-7; CDR3 DNA: TGTGCCAGCAGCCAAGGTGGGGGCCGGCGCGAGCAGTACTTC; CDR3 protein: CASSQGGGRREQYF
D gene: -; V gene: TRBV29-1; clone size: many; J gene: TRBJ2-5; CDR3 DNA: TGCAGCGTTGATTCTTATTTTCAAGAGACCCAGTACTTC; CDR3 protein: CSVDSYFQETQYF
D gene: -; V gene: TRBV3-1; clone size: few; J gene: TRBJ1-2; CDR3 DNA: TGTGCCAGCAGCCAACTCGAGGGGGGCTACACCTTC; CDR3 protein: CASSQLEGGYTF
D gene: TRBD1; V gene: TRBV25-1; clone size: -; J gene: TRBJ1-1; CDR3 DNA: TGTGCCAGCAGTCCTGGATACAGGGGAAAAACTGAAGCTTTCTTT; CDR3 protein: CASSPGYRGKTEAFF
D gene: -; V gene: TRBV12-3/TRBV12-4; clone size: -; J gene: TRBJ2-5; CDR3 DNA: TGTGCCAGCAGTTTCTTTGGGGGTAAGGTGACCCAGTACTTC; CDR3 protein: CASSFFGGKVTQYF
D gene: -; V gene: TRBV29-1; clone size: -; J gene: TRBJ1-2; CDR3 DNA: TGCAGCGTTGGCCTGGGCAGGGGTAACCAGGTGGGCTACACCTTC; CDR3 protein: CSVGLGRGNQVGYTF
D gene: TRBD1; V gene: TRBV5-6; clone size: -; J gene: TRBJ1-6; CDR3 DNA: TGTGCCAGCGGGACAGGAAATTCACCCCCCCACTTT; CDR3 protein: CASGTGNSPPHF
D gene: -; V gene: TRBV29-1; clone size: -; J gene: TRBJ2-2; CDR3 DNA: TGCAGCGCTTTTAAGGGCCGGATAGCCACCGGGGAGCTGTTTTTT; CDR3 protein: CSAFKGRIATGELFF
D gene: -; V gene: TRBV4-2; clone size: -; J gene: TRBJ2-2; CDR3 DNA: TGTGCCAGCAGCCAGGGGCCCGAACTGAACACCGGGGGGCTGTTTTTT; CDR3 protein: CASSQGPELNTGGLFF
D gene: -; V gene: TRBV20-1; clone size: many; J gene: TRBJ1-2; CDR3 DNA: TGCAGTGCCGGGGGGGTGAACTATGGCTACACCTTC; CDR3 protein: CSAGGVNYGYTF
D gene: -; V gene: TRBV6-1; clone size: few; J gene: TRBJ1-5; CDR3 DNA: TGTGCCAGCAGTGAGACCCATAGCAATCAGCCCCAGCATTTT; CDR3 protein: CASSETHSNQPQHF
D gene: -; V gene: TRBV6-1; clone size: -; J gene: TRBJ1-1; CDR3 DNA: TGTGCCAGCAGTGAAGCTGGGTTGAACACTGAAGCTCTCTTT; CDR3 protein: CASSEAGLNTEALF
D gene: TRBD1; V gene: TRBV7-9; clone size: many; J gene: TRBJ1-1; CDR3 DNA: TGTGCCAGCAGCCCCCCGAGTAGGGGGCAAGGAGCTTTCTTT; CDR3 protein: CASSPPSRGQGAFF
D gene: -; V gene: TRBV4-3; clone size: many; J gene: TRBJ2-5; CDR3 DNA: TGCGCCAGCAGCCAAGATGGACAGTGGGAGACCCAGTACTTC; CDR3 protein: CASSQDGQWETQYF
D gene: -; V gene: TRBV4-3; clone size: few; J gene: TRBJ1-5; CDR3 DNA: TGCGCCAGCAGCCAAGATAGCCAGGGCAATCAGCCCCAGCATTTT; CDR3 protein: CASSQDSQGNQPQHF
D gene: -; V gene: TRBV20-1; clone size: -; J gene: TRBJ2-7; CDR3 DNA: TGCAGTGCTAGAGTGTGGAGAGGGTTGGACTTC; CDR3 protein: CSARVWRGLDF
D gene: -; V gene: TRBV4-3; clone size: many; J gene: TRBJ1-4; CDR3 DNA: TGCGCCAGCAGTCGACAGAATGAAAAACTGTTTTTT; CDR3 protein: CASSRQNEKLFF
D gene: -; V gene: TRBV5-1; clone size: once; J gene: TRBJ2-2; CDR3 DNA: TGCGCCAGCAGCTTGGCCGAGAGGGCCGGGGAGCTGTTTTTT; CDR3 protein: CASSLAERAGELFF